This T cell receptor beta chain was sequenced in a study of blood T cell repertoires in COVID-19. Study background: Specimens from acute and convalescent COVID-19 originated in the United States, Italy and Spain. The cDNA or gDNA used as material had been derived from T cells, B-cell-depleted T cells, or PBMCs.

In the original workflow: Using reference gene primer amplification, nucleated cell counts were estimated. Profiled with immunoSEQ multiplex PCR; TCRdb holds only in-frame clones, not every one. V and J calls plus clone size are reproduced from that table; the DNA served to infer D and trimming. The sample includes roughly 240,000 clones, roughly 84% of them seen just once. This CDR3 region has 12 residues. CDR1 and CDR2 (germline): SQVTM, ANQGSEA. V lost 7 bases and J lost 8, with 15 bases in between. Material: peripheral blood. The rearrangement joins TRBV29-1 to TRBJ2-1; D perhaps matches TRBD1 (6 bases). This sequence was found in a man aged 35 to 55 who had recovered from COVID-19. The CDR3 region has the DNA TGCAGCGGTGCCCCCAGGGGCGATGAGCAGTTCTTC. Protein product: CSGAPRGDEQFF.